The sequence of this TCR beta chain was determined in a study of cytomegalovirus exposure and HLA in healthy donors. Notes on the study in general: Later on, a genetic analysis was performed. It linked a missense variant in DCLRE1C with V- and J-gene trimming of TCR beta. Published work reported that the classifier diagnosed cytomegalovirus status with high specificity and sensitivity. Some V segments could not be told apart, so they were left out, TRBV6-2 and TRBV6-3 among them.

PCR involved 60 Vbeta and 13 Jbeta primers. The data were produced by immunoSEQ multiplex PCR, yet TCRdb's version contains in-frame clones alone and is incomplete. The sample contains over 150,000 clones, approximately 75% of which appear only once. As regards this clone: No antigen is known for it.

The J segment lost 0 bases and the V segment lost 5 bases, leaving 7 bases of the junction unmatched. Germline lookup yields CDR1 KGHSH and CDR2 LQKENI. The CDR3 runs 16 residues. V gene TRBV18 combines with J gene TRBJ2-1, with TRBD1 matching 7 bases. The sequencing sample was made of PBMCs. This TCR was recovered from a man between 25 and 39 years old in good health and CMV-seropositive. The CDR3 sequence is CASSLMTGSSYNEQFF. The CDR3 nucleotides read TGTGCCAGCTCATTAATGACAGGGAGCTCCTACAATGAGCAGTTCTTC.